This T cell receptor (beta chain) emerged from a study of response to subunit inactivated influenza vaccine. General study points: Authors proposed each seasonal influenza vaccination draws in few new T cells.

Notes on this clonotype: The antigen is not known.

Via MiXCR, TCRdb re-called the RT-PCR reads, giving one row per CDR3 protein. The repertoire includes roughly 520,000 distinct CDR3 sequences, approximately 24% of them detected once, and 1.5% to 2% sits in the top ten. The J segment lost 5 bases and the V segment lost 4 bases, leaving 4 bases of the junction unmatched. CDR1 is SGHRS, CDR2 YFSETQ, per germline. There are 13 residues in the CDR3. The origin of this receptor is a middle-aged man who received an inactivated influenza vaccine. Sequenced material: CD4+ T cells sorted from PBMCs, taken approximately 5 days after vaccination. The chain is built from TRBV5-1 and TRBJ2-5, with 8 positions matching TRBD2. The DNA of the CDR3 is TGCGCCAGCAGCCCCGGGACTAGTGAGACCCAGTACTTC. Translation: CASSPGTSETQYF.